This is a list of T cell receptor beta chains from one sample in a study of Ad26.COV2.S vaccination and SARS-CoV-2 variants. Generated by immunoSEQ multiplex PCR, the TCRdb table keeps only in-frame clones and is missing some. The repertoire has around 170,000 clones, around 90% of them found once; the top ten carry 4.5% to 7.5%. Sample: peripheral blood, taken after recovery from COVID-19. Receptors were obtained from a human donor who had recovered from COVID-19. The CDR3 runs from the conserved cysteine through the conserved F or W. Each record gives: V gene, D gene, clone size, J gene, CDR3 protein, CDR3 DNA. The D gene is left open where the match is weak. For some rows the clone size is stated as once, few or many, or as a class when expanded; others skip it.

>TRBV5-6|NA|few|TRBJ1-5
CASSLAGVGRVDQPQHF
TGTGCCAGCAGCTTGGCGGGTGTAGGCAGGGTCGACCAGCCCCAGCATTTT
>TRBV29-1|NA|NA|TRBJ1-2
CSVDQGVYGYTF
TGCAGCGTTGACCAGGGCGTCTATGGCTACACCTTC
>TRBV10-2|TRBD1|once|TRBJ1-1
CASKIAGGAAEAFF
TGCGCCAGCAAAATTGCAGGGGGCGCCGCAGAAGCTTTCTTT
>TRBV9|NA|NA|TRBJ2-2
CASSARTNTGELFF
TGTGCCAGCAGCGCTAGAACGAACACCGGGGAGCTGTTTTTT
>TRBV11-1|NA|once|TRBJ2-7
CASSRNSGSGSYEQYF
TGTGCCAGCAGCCGGAATAGCGGTTCGGGCTCCTACGAGCAGTACTTC
>TRBV11-3|NA|NA|TRBJ2-1
CASSLRRDEQFF
TGTGCCAGCAGCCTGAGACGGGACGAGCAGTTCTTC
>TRBV27|NA|NA|TRBJ2-7
CASSRQSLRGSYEQYF
TGTGCCAGCAGTCGACAGAGTCTCCGTGGGTCCTACGAGCAGTACTTC
>TRBV4-1|NA|NA|TRBJ1-1
CASSEGVMNTEAFF
TGCGCCAGCAGCGAGGGAGTGATGAACACTGAAGCTTTCTTT
>TRBV5-6|NA|NA|TRBJ2-7
CASSLERASEEQYF
TGTGCCAGCAGCCTAGAGAGGGCGTCTGAAGAGCAGTACTTC
>TRBV7-3|NA|NA|TRBJ2-2
CASSAPGAGELFF
TGTGCCAGCAGCGCGCCTGGGGCCGGGGAGCTGTTTTTT
>TRBV4-1|TRBD2|NA|TRBJ2-7
CASSQEGAGGEQYF
TGCGCCAGCAGCCAAGAAGGAGCGGGAGGCGAGCAGTACTTC
>TRBV5-1|NA|once|TRBJ1-5
CASSLGGPSNQPQHF
TGCGCCAGCAGCTTGGGAGGGCCCAGCAATCAGCCCCAGCATTTT
>TRBV6-5|TRBD2|NA|TRBJ2-1
CASSPLAGSINEQFF
TGTGCCAGCAGCCCACTAGCGGGGTCTATCAATGAGCAGTTCTTC
>TRBV4-1|TRBD2|NA|TRBJ2-2
CGSGGYTGELFF
TGCGGGAGCGGGGGCTACACCGGGGAGCTGTTTTTT
>TRBV9|NA|NA|TRBJ2-6
CASSASLSGANVLTF
TGTGCCAGCAGCGCGAGCCTCTCTGGGGCCAACGTCCTGACTTTC
>TRBV6-5|NA|NA|TRBJ1-3
CASSLDSGNTIYF
TGTGCCAGCAGCTTGGACAGTGGAAACACCATATATTTT
>TRBV10-1|NA|NA|TRBJ1-1
CASSDPGASAEAFF
TGCGCCAGCAGTGACCCGGGGGCTAGCGCTGAAGCTTTCTTT
>TRBV7-3|NA|NA|TRBJ2-1
CASSSYRADKDEQFF
TGTGCCAGCAGCTCTTATCGAGCGGATAAAGATGAGCAGTTCTTC
>TRBV11-2|NA|NA|TRBJ2-5
CATSPDWGAQYF
TGTGCCACCAGTCCAGATTGGGGGGCCCAGTACTTC
>TRBV19|TRBD2|NA|TRBJ2-7
CASSIQRGGYEQYF
TGTGCCAGTAGTATACAGCGGGGAGGCTACGAGCAGTACTTC
>TRBV7-8|NA|once|TRBJ1-5
CASSLDPGTLSNQPQHF
TGTGCCAGCAGCTTAGACCCCGGGACACTTAGCAATCAGCCCCAGCATTTT
>TRBV28|TRBD1|NA|TRBJ2-7
CASSRTGSSYEQYF
TGTGCCAGCAGTCGGACAGGGAGTTCCTACGAGCAGTACTTC
>TRBV10-3|TRBD2|NA|TRBJ2-1
CAISDAGTMGVSDEQFF
TGTGCCATCAGTGATGCAGGGACTATGGGGGTCTCGGATGAGCAGTTCTTC
>TRBV5-1|NA|NA|TRBJ1-1
CASSLEVGRPVTEAFF
TGCGCCAGCAGCTTGGAGGTCGGCAGACCAGTCACTGAAGCTTTCTTT
>TRBV19|TRBD1|NA|TRBJ1-4
CASSNLDRGGLREKLFF
TGTGCCAGTTCCAATCTGGACAGGGGCGGTCTTAGGGAAAAACTGTTTTTT
>TRBV30|TRBD1|NA|TRBJ1-4
CAWRLNYRGQKKLFF
TGTGCCTGGAGACTCAATTACAGGGGACAGAAGAAACTGTTTTTT
>TRBV5-1|NA|NA|TRBJ1-2
CASGTGQPGVYGYTF
TGCGCCAGCGGGACTGGACAGCCAGGAGTCTATGGCTACACCTTC
>TRBV25-1|TRBD1|once|TRBJ1-2
CASSDGGGQGEIYGYTF
TGTGCCAGCAGTGACGGTGGTGGACAGGGGGAGATCTATGGCTACACCTTC
>TRBV7-9|NA|NA|TRBJ2-2
CASGGGELFF
TGTGCCAGCGGAGGAGGGGAGCTGTTTTTT
>TRBV27|TRBD1|NA|TRBJ1-2
CASSLTGTDYGYTF
TGTGCCAGCAGTTTGACCGGGACAGATTATGGCTACACCTTC
>TRBV4-1|TRBD2|NA|TRBJ2-2
CASSQEAGGPPGELFF
TGCGCCAGCAGCCAAGAGGCGGGGGGGCCGCCCGGGGAGCTGTTTTTT
>TRBV2|NA|NA|TRBJ1-4
CASNLDGREKLFF
TGTGCCAGCAACCTGGACGGGAGAGAAAAACTGTTTTTT
>TRBV10-3|NA|NA|TRBJ2-5
CAISLDYKGNQYF
TGTGCCATCAGTTTGGACTATAAAGGGAACCAGTACTTC
>TRBV5-1|NA|NA|TRBJ2-7
CASSLDSHYEQYF
TGCGCCAGCAGCTTGGACTCGCACTACGAGCAGTACTTC
>TRBV19|NA|NA|TRBJ2-6
CASSIGPLSGANVLTF
TGTGCCAGTAGTATAGGGCCGCTCTCTGGGGCCAACGTCCTGACTTTC
>TRBV7-9|TRBD1|NA|TRBJ2-5
CASSQTGGNQETQYF
TGTGCCAGCTCCCAAACAGGGGGCAACCAAGAGACCCAGTACTTC